This T cell receptor beta chain is from a study of T-cell reconstitution after alpha-beta-depleted transplantation in children. V was shortened by 7 bases and J by 5 bases, with 11 bases between the two germline ends. CDR1 and CDR2 (germline): MNHNS, SASEGT. This CDR3 has 12 amino acids. The TCRbeta library was prepared with unique molecular identifiers. TCRdb reprocessed the PCR reads via MiXCR and lists one record per CDR3 protein. The sample shows just under 250,000 distinct CDR3 sequences, 25% of them seen only once. This clonotype was seen a handful of times. Source: PBMCs, taken before TCRalphabeta/CD19-depleted stem cell transplant. J is TRBJ2-5 and V is TRBV6-1, with D perhaps matching TRBD1 or TRBD2 (5 bases each). The source is a girl aged 2-10 years with Fanconi anemia, due to receive a stem cell transplant. CDR3: CASILGEETQYF. The CDR3 DNA reads TGTGCCAGCATCTTAGGGGAGGAGACCCAGTACTTC.